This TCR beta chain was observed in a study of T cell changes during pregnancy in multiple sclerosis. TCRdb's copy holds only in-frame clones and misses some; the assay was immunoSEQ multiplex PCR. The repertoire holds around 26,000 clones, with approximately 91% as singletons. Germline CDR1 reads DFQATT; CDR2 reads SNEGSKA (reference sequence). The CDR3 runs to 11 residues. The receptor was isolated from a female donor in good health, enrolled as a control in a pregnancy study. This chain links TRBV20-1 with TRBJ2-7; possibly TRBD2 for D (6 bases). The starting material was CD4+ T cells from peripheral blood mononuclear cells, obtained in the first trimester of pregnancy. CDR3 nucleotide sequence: TGCAGCGGGACTCCCTCCTACGAGCAGTACTTC. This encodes CSGTPSYEQYF.